This note documents a single TCR beta chain sequence. Antigen: not known. Deletions cut 2 bases from V and 1 base from J, with 12 bases between. The germline V gene has CDR1 SGHTS and CDR2 YDEGEE. This CDR3 has 15 residues. This sample stems from a study of OX40 agonist ivuxolimab in advanced cancers. On the study more broadly: The dose-escalation cohort was roughly 84% male, with a mean age of around 54 years, ranging roughly 23 to 85.

Here immunoSEQ multiplex PCR was the method, and the copy in TCRdb shows in-frame clones only, minus some. Altogether about 84,000 clones are present, more than 70% being singletons, with the ten largest covering approximately 0.22%. Whole-study findings and limits: The CD4+ and CD8+ T cells in the blood had expanded clonally by week 6 at 0.1 to 3.0 mg/kg. Nonresponders included some who also had low normalized T-cell clonal expansion. CD8+ T cells (on average) carried more expanded clones than CD4+ T cells.

The chain couples TRBV5-8 to TRBJ1-1, with a tentative D call TRBD1 (5 bases). The receptor was isolated from an adult with an advanced solid tumor such as melanoma, head and neck, liver or kidney cancer. Material: CD4+ or CD8+ T cells sorted from blood, obtained in a trial of the OX40 agonist ivuxolimab. This chain's CDR3 is CASSFTGVWNTEAFF. The DNA for the CDR3 is TGTGCCAGCAGCTTTACGGGGGTTTGGAACACTGAAGCTTTCTTT.